Listed here are 3 T cell receptor beta chains from one sample, sequenced in a study of OX40 agonist ivuxolimab in advanced cancers. Libraries were constructed by the immunoSEQ multiplex PCR assay. TCRdb mirrors the immuneACCESS table, restricted to in-frame sequences. Some clones are absent from its copies; in checked studies, under half trace to an unresolved V gene, and the reason for the others is unknown. This sample has 46,000 or so clones in its table, and more than 75% of those were observed once. Approximately 11% of the sample goes to the ten largest clones. The sample here was CD4+ or CD8+ T cells sorted from blood, taken in a trial of the OX40 agonist ivuxolimab. The receptors shown here come from an adult with an advanced solid tumor such as melanoma, head and neck, liver or kidney cancer.

As DNA, the CDR3 is TGTGCCAGCGGGGGTGGCACTGAAGCTTTCTTT. Residues: CASGGGTEAFF. The chain has TRBV7-9 and TRBJ1-1; D perhaps matches TRBD1 (5 bases). Trimming left V 8 bases short and J 4 bases short, with 8 bases between. This CDR3 is built from 11 residues. The V gene's germline CDR1 is SEHNR and CDR2 FQNEAQ (reference sequence). The whole variable domain, remainder taken from reference TRBV7-9 and TRBJ1-1, is DTGVSQNPRHKITKRGQNVTFRCDPISEHNRLYWYRQTLGQGPEFLTYFQNEAQLEKSRLLSDRFSAERPKGSFSTLEIQRTEQGDSAMYLCASGGGTEAFFGQGTRLTVV.

The rearrangement links TRBV30 to TRBJ2-5; D unresolved. The CDR3 is 14 residues long. Trimming stripped 7 bases from V and 5 bases from J, with 20 bases between. Germline V gene lookup returns CDR1 GTSNPN and CDR2 SVGIG (reference sequence). In DNA form, the CDR3 reads TGTGCCTTCCGTCATATTGGAAGCTTTGAGACCCAGTACTTC. This codes for CAFRHIGSFETQYF. The full variable domain, in which reference TRBV30 and TRBJ2-5 provide the parts outside the CDR3, is SQTIHQWPATLVQPVGSPLSLECTVEGTSNPNLYWYRQAAGRGLQLLFYSVGIGQISSEVPQNLSASRPQDRQFILSSKKLLLSDSGFYLCAFRHIGSFETQYFGPGTRLLVL.

The chain joins TRBV27 to TRBJ2-7; D remains ambiguous. The length of the CDR3 is 14 residues. The germline V and J ends were trimmed by 0 bases and 4 bases, with 10 bases remaining between them. Germline-derived CDR1 and CDR2 are MNHEY and SMNVEV (reference sequence). CDR3 bases: TGTGCCAGCAGTTTATCGGTGGGTGGATACGAGCAGTACTTC. Its protein is CASSLSVGGYEQYF.